This T cell receptor beta chain was recovered during a study of blood T cell repertoires in COVID-19. Study details: Sources were T cells, B-cell-depleted T cells, or PBMCs; the material itself was cDNA or gDNA.

The repertoire was sequenced with immunoSEQ multiplex PCR; TCRdb's copy has only in-frame clones and lacks some. The sample contains about 240,000 clones, 82% of which appear only once. The germline V and J ends were trimmed by 7 bases and 8 bases, with 23 bases remaining between them. The CDR3 has 15 amino acids. Per the germline V gene, CDR1 is LNHDA and CDR2 is SQIVND (reference sequence). The sequenced sample consisted of peripheral blood. The V call is TRBV19, the J call TRBJ1-2; perhaps TRBD1 as D (6 bases). The TCR originated in a woman aged 70-85 years with acute or convalescent COVID-19. In DNA, the CDR3 is TGTGCCAGTACTCCGATACAGGGAGTAAAGGAGGGCTACACCTTC. Residues: CASTPIQGVKEGYTF. Full variable domain (outside the CDR3, taken from reference TRBV19 and TRBJ1-2): DGGITQSPKYLFRKEGQNVTLSCEQNLNHDAMYWYRQDPGQGLRLIYYSQIVNDFQKGDIAEGYSVSREKKESFPLTVTSAQKNPTAFYLCASTPIQGVKEGYTFGSGTRLTVV.